A single sample is the source of the 28 T cell receptor beta chains below, sequenced in a study of blood T cell repertoires in COVID-19. The data were produced by immunoSEQ multiplex PCR, yet TCRdb's version contains in-frame clones alone and is incomplete. The table shows 200,000 to 250,000 clones, with 75% to 85% occurring only once. The specimen was peripheral blood. Receptors were obtained from an elderly woman with COVID-19, enrolled during active disease.

The genes are TRBV5-1 and TRBJ2-1, with TRBD2 as a possible D gene (5 bases). The CDR3 contains 15 residues. Germline assignment: CDR1 SGHRS and CDR2 YFSETQ. V dropped 5 bases and J dropped 3 bases, with 15 bases sitting between them. The CDR3 is CASRRTAEVYNEQFF. CDR3 sequence (DNA): TGCGCCAGCAGGCGGACTGCCGAGGTCTACAATGAGCAGTTCTTC. The full variable domain, with the rest looked up from reference TRBV5-1 and TRBJ2-1, is KAGVTQTPRYLIKTRGQQVTLSCSPISGHRSVSWYQQTPGQGLQFLFEYFSETQRNKGNFPGRFSGRQFSNSRSEMNVSTLELGDSALYLCASRRTAEVYNEQFFGPGTRLTVL.

This clone appeared a single time. The rearrangement joins TRBV19 to TRBJ1-5, with D possibly being TRBD1 (5 bases). With 1 base removed from V and 6 bases from J, the gap between germline ends came to 10 bases. The CDR3 is made up of 14 amino acids. From germline, CDR1 is LNHDA and CDR2 SQIVND (reference sequence). The CDR3 loop reads CASSIGRGGQPQHF. For the CDR3, the DNA is TGTGCCAGTAGTATAGGAAGGGGTGGTCAGCCCCAGCATTTT. The variable domain in full, with the rest retrieved from reference TRBV19 and TRBJ1-5, is DGGITQSPKYLFRKEGQNVTLSCEQNLNHDAMYWYRQDPGQGLRLIYYSQIVNDFQKGDIAEGYSVSREKKESFPLTVTSAQKNPTAFYLCASSIGRGGQPQHFGDGTRLSIL.

The rearrangement uses TRBV5-6 and TRBJ2-7, with 7 bases that match TRBD1. CDR3 length: 15 amino acids. CDR1 is SGHDT, CDR2 YYEEEE, per germline. The junction had 9 bases not matched to a gene; V was cut back by 4 bases and J by 2 bases. CDR3 protein: CASSPNTGTAYEQYF. In nucleotides, the CDR3 is TGTGCCAGCAGCCCAAATACCGGGACAGCCTACGAGCAGTACTTC.

The chain combines TRBV6-7 with TRBJ2-5; 9 positions match TRBD2. TRBV6-7 is sorted into the ORF group, with uncertain function. The J segment lost 7 bases and the V segment lost 5 bases, leaving 14 bases of the junction unmatched. The CDR3 length is 16 residues. CDR3 sequence (DNA): TGTGCCAGCAGTCCCGGACTAGCGTCACCTCAGGGGACCCAGTACTTC. Protein product: CASSPGLASPQGTQYF.

This chain connects TRBV7-2 to TRBJ2-2; 9 positions agree with TRBD2. The trim removed 3 bases at V and 7 bases at J, leaving 3 bases unmatched. Looked up from germline, CDR1 is SGHTA and CDR2 is FQGNSA. The CDR3 spans 14 residues. The CDR3 is CASSLVAGDGELFF. CDR3 bases: TGTGCCAGCAGCTTGGTAGCGGGAGACGGGGAGCTGTTTTTT.

V gene TRBV7-2 combines with J gene TRBJ2-5; D uncertain. The germline V and J ends were trimmed by 1 base and 4 bases, with 7 bases remaining between them. Looked up from germline, CDR1 is SGHTA and CDR2 is FQGNSA. The CDR3 is 13 amino acids. CDR3 nucleotide sequence: TGTGCCAGCAGCTTAGAATCCCGAGAGACCCAGTACTTC. Translation: CASSLESRETQYF.

The V and J genes are TRBV27 and TRBJ2-3; 8 bases are shared with TRBD2. Trimming took 6 bases from V and 1 from J; bases not matched to a gene: 3. CDR1 MNHEY and CDR2 SMNVEV come from the germline V gene (reference sequence). CDR3 length: 14 residues. CDR3 loop: CASRPGRGTDTQYF. For the CDR3, the DNA is TGTGCCAGCAGACCCGGGAGGGGCACAGATACGCAGTATTTT.

The chain links TRBV30 to TRBJ1-1, with D hard to call. CDR3 length: 12 residues. Germline V gene sequence: CDR1 GTSNPN, CDR2 SVGIG (reference sequence). V was clipped by 5 bases and J by 4 bases, with 11 bases between them. For the CDR3, the DNA is TGTGCCTGGGGGAGGTATGTCACTGAAGCTTTCTTT. Translating gives CAWGRYVTEAFF.

In DNA form, the CDR3 reads TGCGCCAGCAGCCAAGGGGACAGGCCCTACAATGAGCAGTTCTTC. It specifies CASSQGDRPYNEQFF. This chain uses TRBV4-1 with TRBJ2-1; the match to TRBD1 covers 8 bases. CDR3 size: 15 residues. CDR1 is MGHRA, CDR2 YSYEKL, per germline. V trimming: 1 base; J trimming: 2 bases; junction bases outside the gene matches: 1.

A single count supports this clone. The chain uses TRBV5-4 and TRBJ2-3; D might be TRBD2 (6 bases). Trimming took off 4 bases at V and 1 base at J, with 13 bases between the two ends. Germline lookup yields CDR1 SGHNT and CDR2 YYREEE (reference sequence). This CDR3 has 15 residues. CDR3 DNA sequence: TGTGCCAGCAGCCCCTGGGGGACTGGCACAGATACGCAGTATTTT. Translating it yields CASSPWGTGTDTQYF. The full variable domain, rest sourced from reference TRBV5-4 and TRBJ2-3, is ETGVTQSPTHLIKTRGQQVTLRCSSQSGHNTVSWYQQALGQGPQFIFQYYREEENGRGNFPPRFSGLQFPNYSSELNVNALELDDSALYLCASSPWGTGTDTQYFGPGTRLTVL.

The table lists this clone with a few counts. V is TRBV7-9 and J is TRBJ1-3; TRBD1 aligns across 10 bases. V was clipped by 9 bases and J by 1 base; unmatched bases: 3. CDR1 and CDR2 (germline): SEHNR, FQNEAQ (reference sequence). This CDR3 comprises 14 residues. DNA of the CDR3: TGTGCCAGTAGACAGGGGGCATCTGGAAACACCATATATTTT. This encodes CASRQGASGNTIYF.

The chain carries TRBV2 and TRBJ2-2; 9 bases align to TRBD2. Germline V CDR1 and CDR2: SNHLY, FYNNEI. The CDR3 length is 14 residues. V was pared by 8 bases and J by 1 base, with 2 bases of the junction left unmatched. In DNA form, the CDR3 reads TGTGCCAGCTCTAGCGGGGTGAACACCGGGGAGCTGTTTTTT. Its translation: CASSSGVNTGELFF. Full variable domain (outside the CDR3, taken from reference TRBV2 and TRBJ2-2): EPEVTQTPSHQVTQMGQEVILRCVPISNHLYFYWYRQILGQKVEFLVSFYNNEISEKSEIFDDQFSVERPDGSNFTLKIRSTKLEDSAMYFCASSSGVNTGELFFGEGSRLTVL.

The CDR3 here is CASSHPTRQTSSYNSPLHF. CDR3 nucleotide sequence: TGCGCCAGCAGCCATCCAACTCGACAGACAAGCTCCTATAATTCACCCCTCCACTTT. The V call is TRBV4-1, the J call TRBJ1-6; D is possibly TRBD1 (5 bases). V lost 3 bases, J lost 0 bases, and 18 bases lay in between. Germline V gene lookup returns CDR1 MGHRA and CDR2 YSYEKL. This CDR3 spans 19 amino acids.

The gene calls are TRBV28 and TRBJ1-1; 7 bases are a match to TRBD1. Germline V gene lookup returns CDR1 MDHEN and CDR2 SYDVKM. With 1 base clipped from V and 1 base from J, the junction kept 3 bases outside the gene matches. The CDR3 is 15 residues long. The chain's CDR3 is CASSLLHRGNTEAFF. As DNA, the CDR3 is TGTGCCAGCAGTTTATTGCACAGGGGGAACACTGAAGCTTTCTTT.

The chain combines TRBV7-9 with TRBJ1-2, with TRBD1 identical over 12 bases. The CDR3 has 13 amino acids. V was clipped by 6 bases and J by 6 bases; unmatched bases: 2. Germline V lookup: CDR1 SEHNR, CDR2 FQNEAQ (reference sequence). The CDR3 reads CASRGTGGHGYTF. In DNA form, the CDR3 reads TGTGCCAGCAGGGGGACAGGGGGCCATGGCTACACCTTC.

The J gene is TRBJ2-2, the V gene TRBV5-1; unclear D gene. Trimming took off 6 bases at V and 0 bases at J, with 9 bases between the two ends. This CDR3 has 14 residues. Germline V gives CDR1 SGHRS, CDR2 YFSETQ. CDR3 nucleotides: TGCGCCAGCATTGAGGTGCCGAACACCGGGGAGCTGTTTTTT. Residues: CASIEVPNTGELFF.

The J gene is TRBJ2-3, the V gene TRBV15; 11 bases are shared with TRBD2. CDR1 is LNHNV and CDR2 is YYDKDF in the germline V gene (reference sequence). CDR3 length: 18 residues. V lost 0 bases and J lost 0; bases outside the gene matches: 5. CDR3: CATSRDTPSGRSTDTQYF. In DNA form, the CDR3 reads TGTGCCACCAGCAGAGATACCCCTAGCGGGAGGAGCACAGATACGCAGTATTTT.

The chain couples TRBV18 to TRBJ1-6, with D unresolved. Trimming left V 2 bases short and J 7 bases short, with 6 bases between. This CDR3 is 13 amino acids long. The germline V gene encodes CDR1 KGHSH and CDR2 LQKENI. Written as DNA, the CDR3 is TGTGCCAGCTCACCAGTGAGGAATTCACCCCTCCACTTT. It encodes CASSPVRNSPLHF.

V gene TRBV30 combines with J gene TRBJ1-2, with D possibly TRBD1 on 6 matching bases. Between the trimmed V and J ends, which lost 4 bases and 3 bases, there was a span of 12 bases. This CDR3 has 13 amino acids. The germline CDR1 and CDR2 sequences are GTSNPN and SVGIG (reference sequence). The CDR3 spells CAWILTGYYGYTF. The DNA of the CDR3 is TGTGCCTGGATTTTAACAGGGTACTATGGCTACACCTTC.

Concerning this clone: Other nucleotide sequences in the sample specify the same CDR3. This sequence joins TRBV18 and TRBJ1-5; 8 positions match TRBD1. With V trimmed by 3 bases and J by 6 bases, 4 bases remained unmatched. This CDR3 has 14 amino acids. Germline-derived CDR1 and CDR2 are KGHSH and LQKENI. In DNA, the CDR3 is TGTGCCAGCTCACCGCAGGGGGCAGGTCAGCCCCAGCATTTT. Translating gives CASSPQGAGQPQHF. The complete variable domain, with remaining parts taken from reference TRBV18 and TRBJ1-5, reads NAGVMQNPRHLVRRRGQEARLRCSPMKGHSHVYWYRQLPEEGLKFMVYLQKENIIDESGMPKERFSAEFPKEGPSILRIQQVVRGDSAAYFCASSPQGAGQPQHFGDGTRLSIL.

This chain joins TRBV2 and TRBJ1-4; 7 bases align to TRBD1. CDR1 is SNHLY, CDR2 FYNNEI, per germline. Trimming took 9 bases from V and 8 from J; bases not matched to a gene: 9. The CDR3 runs 13 residues. The CDR3 DNA reads as TGTGCCAGTAGGACAGGTAGAAGCGAAAAACTGTTTTTT. It codes for CASRTGRSEKLFF.

The rearrangement links TRBV19 to TRBJ2-7; possibly TRBD2 for D (5 bases). Trimming pared 5 bases from V and 2 bases from J, leaving 10 bases between. This CDR3 contains 13 residues. Germline V lookup: CDR1 LNHDA, CDR2 SQIVND (reference sequence). The DNA for the CDR3 is TGTGCCAGTAGTCTCGACGGGACCTACGAGCAGTACTTC. Its translation is CASSLDGTYEQYF.

This chain joins TRBV6-5 and TRBJ1-4; the D is unclear. The germline gives CDR1 MNHEY, CDR2 SVGAGI. The ends were cut back, 2 bases at V and 3 bases at J, with 10 bases in the middle. This CDR3 is 15 amino acids long. CDR3 sequence (DNA): TGTGCCAGCAGTTACCGCCCGAGCCCTAATGAAAAACTGTTTTTT. Translated, it gives CASSYRPSPNEKLFF.

This sequence joins TRBV5-1 and TRBJ1-1, with TRBD1 matching over 7 bases. This CDR3 is 15 amino acids long. Trimming took 0 bases from V and 2 from J; bases not matched to a gene: 4. CDR1 and CDR2 (germline): SGHRS, YFSETQ. The CDR3 DNA sequence: TGCGCCAGCAGCTTGGCACGGGACAGAAACACTGAAGCTTTCTTT. This encodes CASSLARDRNTEAFF. Together with reference TRBV5-1 and TRBJ1-1, the CDR3 gives the full variable domain: KAGVTQTPRYLIKTRGQQVTLSCSPISGHRSVSWYQQTPGQGLQFLFEYFSETQRNKGNFPGRFSGRQFSNSRSEMNVSTLELGDSALYLCASSLARDRNTEAFFGQGTRLTVV.

The chain recombines TRBV6-5 with TRBJ1-2; 9 nucleotides match TRBD1. The CDR3 runs to 12 residues. The V and J ends lost 6 bases and 7 bases, in that order; junction bases with no gene match: 3. CDR1 MNHEY and CDR2 SVGAGI come from the germline V gene. The CDR3 DNA follows: TGTGCCAGCAGGGACAGGGGCCTTGGCTACACCTTC. Translating gives CASRDRGLGYTF.

J is TRBJ1-1 and V is TRBV6-5; 7 bases align to TRBD1. Germline CDR1 reads MNHEY; CDR2 reads SVGAGI. V shed 2 bases, J shed 5 bases, and the junction held 8 bases outside the gene matches. The CDR3 is 15 residues long. For the CDR3, the DNA is TGTGCCAGCAGTTACAAACAGGGGTTGGGGACTGAAGCTTTCTTT. It specifies CASSYKQGLGTEAFF.

This chain uses TRBV15 with TRBJ2-1, with 9 nucleotides matching TRBD2. The germline CDR1 and CDR2 sequences are LNHNV and YYDKDF (reference sequence). The CDR3 has 16 residues. J lost 0 bases, V lost 3 bases, and 3 bases had no gene match. The CDR3 spells CATSRTSGSSYNEQFF. For the CDR3, the DNA is TGTGCCACCAGCAGGACTAGCGGCAGCTCCTACAATGAGCAGTTCTTC.

V usage is TRBV6-5 and J usage is TRBJ2-1, with a tentative D call TRBD2 (5 bases). Trimming shortened V by 7 bases and J by 4 bases, and 14 bases separated the two germline ends. Germline values: CDR1 MNHEY, CDR2 SVGAGI. The CDR3 is 14 residues long. The CDR3 spells CASTSPGGYNEQFF. The CDR3, as DNA: TGTGCCAGCACCTCTCCCGGCGGGTACAATGAGCAGTTCTTC.